These T cell receptor beta chains were read from a single sample in a study of OX40 agonist ivuxolimab in advanced cancers. Clones were sequenced by immunoSEQ multiplex PCR, and TCRdb holds only the in-frame ones, with some missing. This table has 78,000 or so clones, approximately 86% appearing once. The source material was CD4+ or CD8+ T cells sorted from blood, sampled in a trial of the OX40 agonist ivuxolimab. The receptors shown here come from an adult with an advanced solid tumor such as melanoma, head and neck, liver or kidney cancer. Each CDR3 is given with its conserved first and last residue. The order of the fields is J gene, V gene, D gene, clone size, CDR3 protein, CDR3 DNA. The D gene is left open where the match is weak. Rows give clone size only sometimes, using once, few, many, or a class for an expanded clone.

TRBJ2-1	TRBV27	TRBD2	NA	CASSPTTGTSGGTGEQFF	TGTGCCAGCAGTCCAACTACCGGGACTAGCGGGGGGACTGGTGAGCAGTTCTTC
TRBJ1-2	TRBV18	NA	NA	CASSPDISANYGYTF	TGTGCCAGCTCACCCGATATATCAGCTAACTATGGCTACACCTTC
TRBJ1-2	TRBV6-6	NA	once	CASSYPGQDRGYTF	TGTGCCAGCAGTTACCCCGGACAAGACCGTGGCTACACCTTC
TRBJ1-3	TRBV2	NA	NA	CASTQISGNTIYF	TGTGCCAGCACGCAGATTTCTGGAAACACCATATATTTT
TRBJ1-4	TRBV7-9	NA	NA	CASSTTPGDEKLFF	TGTGCCAGCAGTACGACCCCCGGTGATGAAAAACTGTTTTTT
TRBJ2-1	TRBV6-5	NA	NA	CASRDRGNEQFF	TGTGCCAGCAGAGATAGGGGCAATGAGCAGTTCTTC
TRBJ2-5	TRBV19	NA	NA	CASNEGGQETQYF	TGTGCCAGTAATGAGGGGGGGCAGGAGACCCAGTACTTC
TRBJ2-7	TRBV29-1	TRBD2	NA	CSVEGGTSGGGSYEQYF	TGCAGCGTTGAAGGAGGGACTAGCGGAGGGGGCTCCTACGAGCAGTACTTC
TRBJ2-7	TRBV7-9	TRBD2	once	CASSLDLTATSGSF	TGTGCCAGCAGCTTAGATTTAACAGCGACTAGCGGGAGCTTC
TRBJ2-1	TRBV5-1	NA	NA	CASSSRLGGEYNEQFF	TGCGCCAGCAGCTCTCGGCTGGGCGGGGAGTACAATGAGCAGTTCTTC
TRBJ1-5	TRBV6-5	NA	NA	CASSYSSWQPQHF	TGTGCCAGCAGCTACTCTTCGTGGCAGCCCCAGCATTTT
TRBJ1-5	TRBV10-2	NA	NA	CAKMINQPQHF	TGCGCCAAGATGATCAATCAGCCCCAGCATTTT
TRBJ2-3	TRBV19	NA	NA	CASSPTEVTDTQYF	TGTGCCAGTAGTCCGACGGAAGTCACAGATACGCAGTATTTT
TRBJ2-7	TRBV4-3	TRBD1	NA	CASSRGQAGYEQYF	TGCGCCAGCAGCCGAGGACAGGCCGGCTACGAGCAGTACTTC
TRBJ1-2	TRBV2	NA	NA	CASREDSGSYGYTF	TGTGCCAGCAGGGAAGACAGCGGTTCATATGGCTACACCTTC
TRBJ1-4	TRBV9	NA	NA	CASSPRGVEKLFF	TGTGCCAGCAGCCCCAGAGGGGTTGAAAAACTGTTTTTT
TRBJ1-6	TRBV5-4	NA	NA	CASSSGTIYNSPLHF	TGTGCCAGCAGCTCAGGGACCATCTATAATTCACCCCTCCACTTT
TRBJ2-7	TRBV2	NA	NA	CASSGVRGGYEQYF	TGTGCCAGCAGCGGGGTCCGGGGAGGCTACGAGCAGTACTTC
TRBJ2-6	TRBV28	TRBD1	NA	CASTPWGQGFSGANVLTF	TGTGCCAGCACCCCCTGGGGACAGGGGTTCTCTGGGGCCAACGTCCTGACTTTC
TRBJ1-5	TRBV5-4	NA	NA	CASSPHPGGYSNQPQHF	TGTGCCAGCAGCCCGCACCCGGGGGGCTATAGCAATCAGCCCCAGCATTTT
TRBJ2-6	TRBV7-2	TRBD1	NA	CASSFGTGVAAGANVLTF	TGTGCCAGCAGCTTTGGGACAGGGGTAGCCGCTGGGGCCAACGTCCTGACTTTC
TRBJ1-2	TRBV6-5	NA	few	CASSYSQESGYTF	TGTGCCAGCAGTTACTCACAGGAGAGTGGCTACACCTTC
TRBJ1-1	TRBV6-5	NA	few	CASSYAANTEAFF	TGTGCCAGCAGTTATGCAGCGAACACTGAAGCTTTCTTT
TRBJ1-2	TRBV7-9	NA	NA	CASSLEGGIGYGYTF	TGTGCCAGCAGCTTAGAGGGAGGGATAGGCTATGGCTACACCTTC
TRBJ1-3	TRBV19	NA	NA	CASSISGLHSGNTIYF	TGTGCCAGTAGTATAAGTGGACTTCACTCTGGAAACACCATATATTTT
TRBJ1-1	TRBV7-9	NA	NA	CAIEAGNTEAFF	TGTGCCATCGAGGCCGGAAACACTGAAGCTTTCTTT
TRBJ1-1	TRBV28	NA	NA	CASSSPGGANTEAFF	TGTGCCAGCAGTTCGCCGGGGGGAGCGAACACTGAAGCTTTCTTT
TRBJ2-5	TRBV30	NA	NA	CAWTFPGSGGETQYF	TGTGCCTGGACTTTTCCCGGGAGTGGAGGAGAGACCCAGTACTTC
TRBJ1-2	TRBV5-1	NA	once	CASSLQGGDGYTF	TGCGCCAGCAGCTTGCAAGGGGGAGATGGCTACACCTTC
TRBJ2-1	TRBV29-1	TRBD2	NA	CSVLAGSSYNEQFF	TGCAGCGTACTAGCGGGTAGCTCCTACAATGAGCAGTTCTTC
TRBJ2-7	TRBV19	NA	NA	CASSIAYGLAYEQYF	TGTGCCAGTAGTATAGCGTACGGTTTAGCCTACGAGCAGTACTTC
TRBJ1-1	TRBV6-1	TRBD1	NA	CASSERTGLNTEAFF	TGTGCCAGCAGTGAGAGGACAGGGTTGAACACTGAAGCTTTCTTT
TRBJ2-1	TRBV28	NA	NA	CASSPGGSIGYNEQFF	TGTGCCAGCAGTCCGGGGGGCAGTATCGGCTACAATGAGCAGTTCTTC
TRBJ2-5	TRBV11-2	NA	NA	CASSGGQTQYF	TGTGCCAGCAGCGGGGGGCAGACCCAGTACTTC
TRBJ2-1	TRBV9	TRBD2	NA	CASSVGTSGARDEQFF	TGTGCCAGCAGCGTAGGGACTAGCGGGGCCAGGGATGAGCAGTTCTTC